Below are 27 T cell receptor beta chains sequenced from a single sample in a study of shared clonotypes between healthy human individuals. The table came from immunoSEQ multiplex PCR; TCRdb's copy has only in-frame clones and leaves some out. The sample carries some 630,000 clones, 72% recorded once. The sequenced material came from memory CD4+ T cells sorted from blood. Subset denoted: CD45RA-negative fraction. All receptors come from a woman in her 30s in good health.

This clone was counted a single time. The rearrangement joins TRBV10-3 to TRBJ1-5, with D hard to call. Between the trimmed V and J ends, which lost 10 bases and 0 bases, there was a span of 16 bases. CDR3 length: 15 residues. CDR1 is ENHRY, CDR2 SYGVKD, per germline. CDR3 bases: TGTGCCACCGCAGACTTACCTGATAGCAATCAGCCCCAGCATTTT. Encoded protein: CATADLPDSNQPQHF.

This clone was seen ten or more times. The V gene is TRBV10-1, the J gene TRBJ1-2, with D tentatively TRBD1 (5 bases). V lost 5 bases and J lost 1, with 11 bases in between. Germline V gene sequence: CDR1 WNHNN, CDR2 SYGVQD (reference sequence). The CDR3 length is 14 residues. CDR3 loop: CASSPTTDNYGYTF. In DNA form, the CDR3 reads TGCGCCAGCAGTCCGACGACAGATAACTATGGCTACACCTTC.

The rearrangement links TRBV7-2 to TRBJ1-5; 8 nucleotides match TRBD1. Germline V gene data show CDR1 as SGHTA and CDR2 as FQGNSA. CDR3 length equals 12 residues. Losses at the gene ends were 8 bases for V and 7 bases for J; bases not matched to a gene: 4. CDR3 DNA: TGTGCCAGCTCCGGACAGGGCCAGCCCCAGCATTTT. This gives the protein CASSGQGQPQHF.

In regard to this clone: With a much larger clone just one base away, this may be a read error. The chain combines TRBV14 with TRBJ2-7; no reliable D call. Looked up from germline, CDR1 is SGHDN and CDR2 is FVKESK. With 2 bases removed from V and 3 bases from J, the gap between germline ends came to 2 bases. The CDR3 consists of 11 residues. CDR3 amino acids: CASSQNYEQYF. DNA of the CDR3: TGTGCCAGCAGCCAAAACTACGAGCAGTACTTC.

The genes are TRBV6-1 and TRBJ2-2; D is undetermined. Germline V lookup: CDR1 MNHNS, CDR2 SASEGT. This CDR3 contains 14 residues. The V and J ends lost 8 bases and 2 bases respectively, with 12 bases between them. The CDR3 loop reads CASVMLINTGELFF. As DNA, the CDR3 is TGTGCCAGCGTGATGCTGATAAACACCGGGGAGCTGTTTTTT.

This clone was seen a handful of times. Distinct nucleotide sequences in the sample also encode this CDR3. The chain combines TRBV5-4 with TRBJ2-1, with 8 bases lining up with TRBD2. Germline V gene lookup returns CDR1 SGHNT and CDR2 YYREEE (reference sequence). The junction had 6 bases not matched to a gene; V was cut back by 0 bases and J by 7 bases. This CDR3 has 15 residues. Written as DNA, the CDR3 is TGTGCCAGCAGCTTGGTACGGGAGGGCCGGAATGAGCAGTTCTTC. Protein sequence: CASSLVREGRNEQFF.

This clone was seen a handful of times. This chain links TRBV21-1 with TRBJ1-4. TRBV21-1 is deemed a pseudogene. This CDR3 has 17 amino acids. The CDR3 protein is CASSKSPRQGGNEKLFF. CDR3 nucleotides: TGTGCCAGCAGTAAGAGCCCCCGACAGGGAGGGAATGAAAAACTGTTTTTT.

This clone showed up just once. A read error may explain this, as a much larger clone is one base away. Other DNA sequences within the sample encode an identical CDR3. CDR3: CASSPGDRDTGELFF. The CDR3 DNA is TGCGCCAGCAGCCCGGGGGACAGGGATACCGGGGAGCTGTTTTTT. The V call is TRBV5-1, the J call TRBJ2-2, with 9 bases aligning to TRBD1. With V trimmed by 4 bases and J by 5 bases, 6 bases remained unmatched. The length of the CDR3 is 15 residues. Per the germline V gene, CDR1 is SGHRS and CDR2 is YFSETQ.

The CDR3 loop reads CASSRTRTSGPYEQYF. The CDR3 DNA reads TGCGCCAGCAGCCGGACGAGAACTAGCGGACCCTACGAGCAGTACTTC. The gene calls are TRBV5-1 and TRBJ2-7, with TRBD2 matching 8 bases. CDR1 SGHRS and CDR2 YFSETQ come from the germline V gene. The ends lost 4 bases at V and 2 bases at J; junction bases unmatched: 11. The CDR3 runs to 16 residues.

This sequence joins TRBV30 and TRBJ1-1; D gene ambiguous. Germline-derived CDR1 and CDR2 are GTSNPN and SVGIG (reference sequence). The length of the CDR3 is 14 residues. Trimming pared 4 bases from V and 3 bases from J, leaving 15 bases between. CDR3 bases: TGTGCCTGGAACCCCCCGCGGGAGCACACTGAAGCTTTCTTT. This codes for CAWNPPREHTEAFF.

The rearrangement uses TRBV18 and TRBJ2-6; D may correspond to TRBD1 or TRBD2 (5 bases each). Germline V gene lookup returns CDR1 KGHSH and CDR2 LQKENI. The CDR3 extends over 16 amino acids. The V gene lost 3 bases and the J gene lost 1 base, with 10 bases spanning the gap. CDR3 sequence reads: CASSPRGDSGANVLTF. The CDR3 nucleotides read TGTGCCAGCTCACCCAGAGGGGATTCTGGGGCCAACGTCCTGACTTTC.

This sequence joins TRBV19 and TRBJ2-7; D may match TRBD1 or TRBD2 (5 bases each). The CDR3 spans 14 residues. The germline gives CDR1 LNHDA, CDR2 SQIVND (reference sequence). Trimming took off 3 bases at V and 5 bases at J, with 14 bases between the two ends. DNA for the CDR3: TGTGCCAGTAGTATTCGCCCGGGGCCCCACGAGCAGTACTTC. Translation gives CASSIRPGPHEQYF.

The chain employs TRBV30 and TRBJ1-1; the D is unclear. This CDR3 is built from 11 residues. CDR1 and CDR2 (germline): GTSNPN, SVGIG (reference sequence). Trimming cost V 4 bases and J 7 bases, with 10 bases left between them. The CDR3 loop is CAWKEAVEAFF. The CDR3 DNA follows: TGTGCCTGGAAGGAGGCGGTTGAAGCTTTCTTT.

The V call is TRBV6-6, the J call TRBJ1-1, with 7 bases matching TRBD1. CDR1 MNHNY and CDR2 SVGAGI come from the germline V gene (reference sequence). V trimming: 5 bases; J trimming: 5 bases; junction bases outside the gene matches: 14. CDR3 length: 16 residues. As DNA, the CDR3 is TGTGCCAGCAGTAACACCGAACAGGGGCGGGGGACTGAAGCTTTCTTT. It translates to CASSNTEQGRGTEAFF.

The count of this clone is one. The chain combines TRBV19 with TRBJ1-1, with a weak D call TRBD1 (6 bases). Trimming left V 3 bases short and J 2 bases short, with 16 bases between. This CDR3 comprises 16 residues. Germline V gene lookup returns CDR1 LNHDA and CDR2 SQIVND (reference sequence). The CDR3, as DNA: TGTGCCAGTAGTATCCCGCCCCACAGGGCAAACACTGAAGCTTTCTTT. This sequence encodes CASSIPPHRANTEAFF.

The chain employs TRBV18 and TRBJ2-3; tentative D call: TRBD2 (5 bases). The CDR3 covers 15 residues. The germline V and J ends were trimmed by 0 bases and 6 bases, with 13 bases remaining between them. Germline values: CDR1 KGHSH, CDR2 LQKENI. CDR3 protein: CASSPPSAPGDTQYF. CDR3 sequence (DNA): TGTGCCAGCTCACCACCTTCGGCACCGGGGGATACGCAGTATTTT.

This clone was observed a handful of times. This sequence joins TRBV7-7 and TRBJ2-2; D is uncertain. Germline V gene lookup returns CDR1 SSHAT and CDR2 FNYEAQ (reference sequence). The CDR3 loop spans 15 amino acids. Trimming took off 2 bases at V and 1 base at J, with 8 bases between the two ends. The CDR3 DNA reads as TGTGCCAGCAGCTTACGTCCCGGGAACACCGGGGAGCTGTTTTTT. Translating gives CASSLRPGNTGELFF.

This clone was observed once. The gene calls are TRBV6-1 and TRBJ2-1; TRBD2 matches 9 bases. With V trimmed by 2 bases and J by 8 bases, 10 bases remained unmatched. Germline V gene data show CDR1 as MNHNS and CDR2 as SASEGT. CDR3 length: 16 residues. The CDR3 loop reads CASSELGSGSFDEQFF. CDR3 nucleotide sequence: TGTGCCAGCAGTGAACTTGGTAGCGGGAGTTTCGATGAGCAGTTCTTC.

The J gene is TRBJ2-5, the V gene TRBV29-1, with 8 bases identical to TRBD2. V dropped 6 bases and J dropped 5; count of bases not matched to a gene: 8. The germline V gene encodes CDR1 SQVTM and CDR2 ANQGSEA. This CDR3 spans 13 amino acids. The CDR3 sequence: CSVHIAGLETQYF. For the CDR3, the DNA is TGCAGCGTCCATATAGCGGGATTGGAGACCCAGTACTTC. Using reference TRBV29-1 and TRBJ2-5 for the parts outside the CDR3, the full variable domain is SAVISQKPSRDICQRGTSLTIQCQVDSQVTMMFWYRQQPGQSLTLIATANQGSEATYESGFVIDKFPISRPNLTFSTLTVSNMSPEDSSIYLCSVHIAGLETQYFGPGTRLLVL.

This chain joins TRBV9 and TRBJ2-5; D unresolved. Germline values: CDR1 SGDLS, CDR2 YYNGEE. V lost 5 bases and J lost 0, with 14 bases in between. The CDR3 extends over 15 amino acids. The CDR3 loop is CASSLRLGYQETQYF. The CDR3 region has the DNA TGTGCCAGCAGTCTCCGCCTTGGGTACCAAGAGACCCAGTACTTC.

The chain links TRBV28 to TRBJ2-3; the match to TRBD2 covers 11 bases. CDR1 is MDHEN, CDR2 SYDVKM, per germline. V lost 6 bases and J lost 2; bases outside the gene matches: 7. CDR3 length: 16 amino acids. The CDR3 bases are TGTGCCAGCAGAAGGCTAGCGGGAGGCTTCACAGATACGCAGTATTTT. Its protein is CASRRLAGGFTDTQYF.

The CDR3 region is CASSLVLSTDTQYF. In DNA, the CDR3 is TGCGCCAGCAGCTTGGTTCTCAGCACAGATACGCAGTATTTT. This chain joins TRBV5-1 and TRBJ2-3; D gene ambiguous. Germline V gene lookup returns CDR1 SGHRS and CDR2 YFSETQ. The V end was cut by 0 bases, the J end by 0 bases, with 5 bases between. The CDR3 has 14 residues.

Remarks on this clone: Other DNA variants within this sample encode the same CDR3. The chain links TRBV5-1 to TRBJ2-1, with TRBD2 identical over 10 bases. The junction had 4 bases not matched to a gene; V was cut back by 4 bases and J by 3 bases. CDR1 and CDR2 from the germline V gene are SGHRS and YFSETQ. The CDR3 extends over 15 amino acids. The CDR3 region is CASSASSGSYNEQFF. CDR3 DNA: TGCGCCAGCAGCGCGTCTAGCGGGAGCTACAATGAGCAGTTCTTC. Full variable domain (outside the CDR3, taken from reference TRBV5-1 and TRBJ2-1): KAGVTQTPRYLIKTRGQQVTLSCSPISGHRSVSWYQQTPGQGLQFLFEYFSETQRNKGNFPGRFSGRQFSNSRSEMNVSTLELGDSALYLCASSASSGSYNEQFFGPGTRLTVL.

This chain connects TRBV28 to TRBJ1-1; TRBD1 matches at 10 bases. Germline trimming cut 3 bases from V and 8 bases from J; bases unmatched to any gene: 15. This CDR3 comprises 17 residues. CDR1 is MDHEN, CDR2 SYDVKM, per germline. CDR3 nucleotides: TGTGCCAGCAGTTTTGGCTTAGGGACAGGGGAACATACCGAAGCTTTCTTT. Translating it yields CASSFGLGTGEHTEAFF.

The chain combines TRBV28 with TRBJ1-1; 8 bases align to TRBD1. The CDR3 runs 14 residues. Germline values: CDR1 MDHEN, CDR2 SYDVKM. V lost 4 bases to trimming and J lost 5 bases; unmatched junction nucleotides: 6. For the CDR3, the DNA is TGTGCCAGCAGTTCACCAGGGGGCCTGACTGAAGCTTTCTTT. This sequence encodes CASSSPGGLTEAFF.

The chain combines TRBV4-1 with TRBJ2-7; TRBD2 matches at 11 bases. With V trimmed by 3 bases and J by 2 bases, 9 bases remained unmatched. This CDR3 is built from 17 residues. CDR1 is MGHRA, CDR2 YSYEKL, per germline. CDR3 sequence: CASSHPQGLADTYEQYF. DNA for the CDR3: TGCGCCAGCAGCCACCCCCAGGGACTAGCGGACACCTACGAGCAGTACTTC.

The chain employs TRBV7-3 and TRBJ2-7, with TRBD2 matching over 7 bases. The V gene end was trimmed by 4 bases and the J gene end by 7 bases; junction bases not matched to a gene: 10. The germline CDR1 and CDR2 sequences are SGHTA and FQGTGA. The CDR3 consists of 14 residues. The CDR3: CASSSTGTTVEQYF. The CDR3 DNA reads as TGTGCCAGCAGCTCGACCGGGACTACCGTAGAGCAGTACTTC.